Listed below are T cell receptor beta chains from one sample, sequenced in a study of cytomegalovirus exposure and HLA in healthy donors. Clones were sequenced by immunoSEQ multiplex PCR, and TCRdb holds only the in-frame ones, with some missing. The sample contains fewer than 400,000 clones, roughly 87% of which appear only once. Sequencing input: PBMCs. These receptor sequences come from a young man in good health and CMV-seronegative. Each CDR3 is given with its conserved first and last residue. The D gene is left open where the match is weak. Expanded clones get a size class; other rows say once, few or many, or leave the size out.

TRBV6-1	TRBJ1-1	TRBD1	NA	TGTGCCAGCAGTGACGGGACAGGGTATTTTGCTGAAGCTTTCTTT	CASSDGTGYFAEAFF
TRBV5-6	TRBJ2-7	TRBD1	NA	TGTGCCAGCAGCTTGGGGACAGGCCTCGGCATGGAGTACTTC	CASSLGTGLGMEYF
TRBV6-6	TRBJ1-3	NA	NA	TGTGCCAGCAGTTTGGCCCGACTGTACTCTGGAAACACCATATATTTT	CASSLARLYSGNTIYF
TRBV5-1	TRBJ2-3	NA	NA	TGCGCCAGCAGCATCGCTACAGGGTTAGATACGCAGTATTTT	CASSIATGLDTQYF
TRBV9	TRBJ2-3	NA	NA	TGTGCCAGCAGCGTAGTGGGGGGTACGCAGTATTTT	CASSVVGGTQYF
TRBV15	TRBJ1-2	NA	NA	TGTGCCACCAGCAGAGATCGCGGTTATAACTATGGCTACACCTTC	CATSRDRGYNYGYTF
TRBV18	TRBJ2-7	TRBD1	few	TGTGCCAGCTCACCAGACAGGGACCACGAGCAGTACTTC	CASSPDRDHEQYF
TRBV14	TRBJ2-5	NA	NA	TGTGCCAGCAGCCCCAGGGGCCAAGAGACCCAGTACTTC	CASSPRGQETQYF
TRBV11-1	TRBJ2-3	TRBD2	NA	TGTGCCAGCACCAATACCCCGCGGGGGGGAGTGACAGATACGCAGTATTTT	CASTNTPRGGVTDTQYF
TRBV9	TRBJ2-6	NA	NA	TGTGCCAGCAGCGTAGCCCGCTCTGGGGCCAACGTCCTGACTTTC	CASSVARSGANVLTF
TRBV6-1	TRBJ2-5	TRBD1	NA	TGTGCCAGCAGTAAAGGACAGGGCCTAGGTGGAGAGACCCAGTACTTC	CASSKGQGLGGETQYF
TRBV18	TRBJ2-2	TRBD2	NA	TGTGCCAGCTCAGGGGCTAGCGGGAACACCGGGGAGCTGTTTTTT	CASSGASGNTGELFF
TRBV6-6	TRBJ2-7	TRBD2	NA	TGTGCCAGCAGTCCCCCGGGACTAGCAACCTTCGAGCAGTACTTC	CASSPPGLATFEQYF
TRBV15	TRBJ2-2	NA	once	TGTGCCACCAGCAGAGCATCAACCGGGGAGCTGTTTTTT	CATSRASTGELFF
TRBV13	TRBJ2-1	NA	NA	TGTGCCAGCAGCTTTCCGCCTGACAGCAGCTCCTACAATGAGCAGTTCTTC	CASSFPPDSSSYNEQFF
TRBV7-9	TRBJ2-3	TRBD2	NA	TGTGCCAGCAGCTTTAGCGGGGGAGGGGATACGCAGTATTTT	CASSFSGGGDTQYF
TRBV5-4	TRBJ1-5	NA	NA	TGTGCCAGCAGCTTGTTCGGGATTCAGCCCCAGCATTTT	CASSLFGIQPQHF
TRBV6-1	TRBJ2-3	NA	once	TGTGCCAGCAGTGAATTGGTCAGGGTAGGGGATACGCAGTATTTT	CASSELVRVGDTQYF
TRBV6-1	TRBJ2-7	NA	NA	TGTGCCATCCGGGGTTCGGTGGTCTACGAGCAGTACTTC	CAIRGSVVYEQYF
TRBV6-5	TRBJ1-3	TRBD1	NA	TGTGCCAGCAGTTACGCCCGACAGGGTACTGGAAACACCATATATTTT	CASSYARQGTGNTIYF
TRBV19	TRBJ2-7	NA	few	TGTGCCAGTAGTGGGGCGGACGGATACGAGCAGTACTTC	CASSGADGYEQYF
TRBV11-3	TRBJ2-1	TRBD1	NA	TGTGCCAGCAGCGATTCTCCGGGACAGCTATACAATGAGCAGTTCTTC	CASSDSPGQLYNEQFF
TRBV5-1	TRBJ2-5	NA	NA	TGCGCCAGCAGCTTTCAGGCAGAGCAAGAGACCCAGTACTTC	CASSFQAEQETQYF
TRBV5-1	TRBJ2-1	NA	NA	TGCGCCAGCAGCTTAGGCGGGGCGGGCTCCCGAGAGCAGTTCTTC	CASSLGGAGSREQFF
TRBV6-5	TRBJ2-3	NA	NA	TGTGCCAGCAAGGGGCCAGAACGCACAGATACGCAGTATTTT	CASKGPERTDTQYF
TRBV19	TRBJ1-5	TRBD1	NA	TGTGCCAGTAAGGGACAGGGAGGAATGGGCAATCAGCCCCAGCATTTT	CASKGQGGMGNQPQHF
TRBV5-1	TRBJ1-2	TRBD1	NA	TGCGCCAGCAGCTTGGCCCTACAGGGGGGCTATGGCTACACCTTC	CASSLALQGGYGYTF
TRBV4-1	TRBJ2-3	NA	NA	TGCGCCAGCAGCCAAGTCGCCAGGCTCACAGATACGCAGTATTTT	CASSQVARLTDTQYF
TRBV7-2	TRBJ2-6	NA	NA	TGTGCCAGCAGCCCCGCCGGGGGGCTAATCTCTGGGGCCAACGTCCTGACTTTC	CASSPAGGLISGANVLTF
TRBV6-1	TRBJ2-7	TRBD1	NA	TGTGCCAGCAGTGGCCGACAGGGGAACTCCTACGAGCAGTACTTC	CASSGRQGNSYEQYF
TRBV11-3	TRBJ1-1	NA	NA	TGTGCCAGCAGCTTACAGGGGACGTGGGCCACTGAAGCTTTCTTT	CASSLQGTWATEAFF
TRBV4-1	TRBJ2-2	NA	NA	TGCGCCAGCAGCCATAACACCGCGAACACCGGGGAGCTGTTTTTT	CASSHNTANTGELFF
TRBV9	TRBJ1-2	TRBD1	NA	TGTGCCAGCAGCCCCCGTGCCTTTGACAGGGGTGGCTACACCTTC	CASSPRAFDRGGYTF
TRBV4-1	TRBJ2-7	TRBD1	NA	TGCGCCAGCAGCCAACCCGGGACAGGGGGCGAGCAGTACTTC	CASSQPGTGGEQYF
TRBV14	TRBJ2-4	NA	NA	TGTGCCAGCAGCCAAGAACGGGGGATTGGGAACATTCAGTACTTC	CASSQERGIGNIQYF